Presented here are 28 T cell receptor beta chains from one specimen sequenced in a study of blood T cell repertoires in COVID-19. Clones were sequenced by immunoSEQ multiplex PCR, and TCRdb holds only the in-frame ones, with some missing. The data contain about 230,000 clones, approximately 87% of them seen just once; the ten biggest clones take up roughly 3.3%. The sequenced material came from PBMCs or T cells enriched from blood (not recorded which). The receptors here all came from a woman between 50 and 59 years old in a cohort exposed to, infected with or recovered from COVID-19 (not recorded which).

With regard to this clone: Germline is not matched at one junction end, which may reflect a read error. V usage is TRBV7-7 and J usage is TRBJ2-3; tentative D call: TRBD2 (5 bases). Germline-derived CDR1 and CDR2 are SSHAT and FNYEAQ (reference sequence). This CDR3 is 13 amino acids long. This CDR3 reads CASSLAQRDTQYF. CDR3 DNA: TGTGCTAGCAGCTTAGCGCAGCGGGATACGCAGTATTTT.

This clone came up once. The rearrangement joins TRBV10-3 to TRBJ2-3, with 9 bases fitting TRBD1. The CDR3 length is 16 residues. The V gene end was trimmed by 6 bases and the J gene end by 4 bases; junction bases not matched to a gene: 11. CDR1 is ENHRY, CDR2 SYGVKD, per germline. CDR3 coding DNA: TGTGCCATCAGCCATAGGACAGGGGAAAGGGCAGATACGCAGTATTTT. It translates to CAISHRTGERADTQYF.

This chain connects TRBV7-2 to TRBJ2-3; 11 bases are shared with TRBD2. Losses at the gene ends were 6 bases for V and 4 bases for J; bases not matched to a gene: 6. This CDR3 spans 15 amino acids. Germline CDR1 and CDR2: SGHTA and FQGNSA. CDR3 in DNA: TGTGCCAGCAGTTTCACTAGCGGGGGCGCAGATACGCAGTATTTT. Amino acid sequence: CASSFTSGGADTQYF.

The CDR3 protein is CASSYPEGQRGYNEQFF. CDR3 DNA: TGTGCCAGCAGCTACCCTGAGGGGCAGCGGGGATACAATGAGCAGTTCTTC. The chain carries TRBV11-2 and TRBJ2-1; 7 positions match TRBD2. This CDR3 has 17 residues. Losses at the gene ends were 4 bases for V and 4 bases for J; bases not matched to a gene: 13. CDR1 and CDR2 from the germline V gene are SGHAT and FQNNGV. Looking up the rest from reference TRBV11-2 and TRBJ2-1 gives the full variable domain: EAGVAQSPRYKIIEKRQSVAFWCNPISGHATLYWYQQILGQGPKLLIQFQNNGVVDDSQLPKDRFSAERLKGVDSTLKIQPAKLEDSAVYLCASSYPEGQRGYNEQFFGPGTRLTVL.

CDR3 sequence: CASSETSGPYEQYF. CDR3 nucleotides: TGTGCCAGCAGTGAAACTAGCGGGCCCTACGAGCAGTACTTC. The rearrangement uses TRBV6-1 and TRBJ2-7, with 9 bases aligning to TRBD2. The V gene end was trimmed by 2 bases and the J gene end by 2 bases; junction bases not matched to a gene: 1. The CDR3 runs 14 residues. Looked up from germline, CDR1 is MNHNS and CDR2 is SASEGT.

In this sample, this clone turned up once. The V and J genes are TRBV19 and TRBJ1-4, with D unresolved. There are 15 residues in the CDR3. Germline CDR1 reads LNHDA; CDR2 reads SQIVND (reference sequence). V was cut by 3 bases and J by 11 bases, with 19 bases left in between. Here the CDR3 reads CASSISAGSSGKLFF. The CDR3 nucleotides are TGTGCCAGTAGTATTTCCGCCGGTTCAAGCGGGAAACTGTTTTTT.

CDR3 sequence: CASSEGAGSPLHF. DNA for the CDR3: TGTGCCAGCAGTGAGGGGGCAGGCTCACCCCTCCACTTT. The chain uses TRBV27 and TRBJ1-6, with TRBD1 matching 7 bases. CDR3 length equals 13 residues. Trimming cost V 5 bases and J 10 bases; bases outside gene matches: 5. CDR1 MNHEY and CDR2 SMNVEV come from the germline V gene (reference sequence).

The genes are TRBV6-5 and TRBJ1-6, with 9 nucleotides matching TRBD1. The CDR3 length is 14 residues. With V trimmed by 3 bases and J by 7 bases, 1 base remained unmatched. The germline CDR1 and CDR2 sequences are MNHEY and SVGAGI. Here the CDR3 DNA reads TGTGCCAGCAGTTATACAGGGGGCAATTCACCCCTCCACTTT. It is translated as CASSYTGGNSPLHF.

This sequence joins TRBV27 and TRBJ1-2, with 7 bases aligning to TRBD1. The V segment lost 8 bases and the J segment 1 base; nucleotides outside the gene matches: 10. The CDR3 is made up of 15 amino acids. CDR1 is MNHEY and CDR2 is SMNVEV in the germline V gene (reference sequence). The CDR3 here is CASAPGTAINYGYTF. CDR3 nucleotides: TGTGCCAGCGCCCCCGGGACAGCGATTAACTATGGCTACACCTTC.

This clone was picked up a small number of times. Written as DNA, the CDR3 is TGTGCCAGCAGCTTTGGGGCGGGACCCACAGATACGCAGTATTTT. Translated: CASSFGAGPTDTQYF. The rearrangement links TRBV5-6 to TRBJ2-3, with D possibly TRBD2 on 6 matching bases. CDR3 length equals 15 residues. CDR1 is SGHDT, CDR2 YYEEEE, per germline. V gave up 2 bases and J gave up 2 bases, with 12 bases separating them.

The CDR3 sequence: CASSLGQAYYGYTF. The CDR3 DNA sequence: TGTGCCAGCAGCTTAGGACAGGCTTACTATGGCTACACCTTC. The chain couples TRBV7-8 to TRBJ1-2, with D possibly TRBD1 on 6 matching bases. The CDR3 runs to 14 residues. The V end was cut by 1 base, the J end by 3 bases, with 9 bases between. CDR1 SGHVS and CDR2 FQNEAQ come from the germline V gene.

The chain is built from TRBV11-2 and TRBJ1-1; the match to TRBD1 covers 7 bases. Germline CDR1 SGHAT, CDR2 FQNNGV. CDR3 length equals 14 residues. V shed 6 bases and J 10 bases; nucleotides not matched to a gene: 14. In DNA, the CDR3 is TGTGCCAGCAGTCAGACAGGGCGTCCGGTTGGAGCTTTCTTT. Its translation: CASSQTGRPVGAFF.

This rearrangement joins TRBV12-3 or TRBV12-4 to TRBJ2-2; the D is unclear. Between the trimmed V and J ends, which lost 5 bases and 6 bases, there was a span of 10 bases. The CDR3 length is 13 residues. The CDR3 nucleotides read TGTGCCAGCAGTACGTCTGGGCCCGGGGAGCTGTTTTTT. It is translated as CASSTSGPGELFF.

The rearrangement uses TRBV9 and TRBJ2-2, with TRBD1 identical over 8 bases. CDR1 and CDR2 (germline): SGDLS, YYNGEE. The CDR3 sequence is 15 residues long. V lost 3 bases to trimming and J lost 8 bases; unmatched junction nucleotides: 9. The CDR3 DNA follows: TGTGCCAGCAGCGGAGACAGGGGAACTTATGGGGAGCTGTTTTTT. As protein: CASSGDRGTYGELFF.

This clone occurred once. The chain combines TRBV3-1 (or the pseudogene TRBV3-2) with TRBJ1-2, with 8 bases aligning to TRBD1. The CDR3 runs to 13 residues. Trimming at V came to 6 bases and at J to 4 bases, leaving 4 bases not matched to a gene. Germline V CDR1 and CDR2: LGHDT, YNNKEL (reference sequence). DNA for the CDR3: TGTGCCAGCAGATACGGACAGGGCTATGGCTACACCTTC. Amino acid sequence: CASRYGQGYGYTF.

This chain connects TRBV6-2 or TRBV6-3 to TRBJ2-2; a weak D match, TRBD2 (6 bases). The CDR3 extends over 13 amino acids. V gave up 2 bases and J gave up 8 bases, with 9 bases separating them. Germline-derived CDR1 and CDR2 are MNHEY and SVGEGT. This CDR3 reads CASSYPGVGELFF. The CDR3 nucleotides read TGTGCCAGCAGTTACCCGGGGGTTGGGGAGCTGTTTTTT.

Regarding this clone: Distinct nucleotide sequences in the sample also encode this CDR3. The chain recombines TRBV7-2 with TRBJ2-1, with 13 bases lining up with TRBD2. Unmatched junction bases numbered 1, after V lost 3 bases and J lost 5 bases. The germline CDR1 and CDR2 sequences are SGHTA and FQGNSA. This CDR3 has 15 residues. The CDR3 loop reads CASSLGLAGNNEQFF. DNA for the CDR3: TGTGCCAGCAGCTTGGGACTAGCGGGGAACAATGAGCAGTTCTTC.

The rearrangement links TRBV27 to TRBJ2-7; D not certain. CDR3 size: 11 residues. In germline, CDR1 is MNHEY, CDR2 SMNVEV (reference sequence). Trimming left V 8 bases short and J 7 bases short, with 12 bases between. The CDR3 loop is CASGPSPEQYF. CDR3 nucleotides: TGTGCCAGCGGCCCCTCTCCAGAGCAGTACTTC.

Details on this clone: One end of the junction is discordant with germline, which a read error may explain. The rearrangement links TRBV7-9 to TRBJ2-2, with TRBD2 identical over 12 bases. This CDR3 is 16 amino acids long. Germline CDR1 is SEHNR and CDR2 is FQNEAQ (reference sequence). The CDR3 DNA reads TGTGCCAGCAGTTTAGGACTAGCGGGGTACACCGGGGAGCTGTTTTTT. This gives the protein CASSLGLAGYTGELFF.

The rearrangement links TRBV4-3 to TRBJ2-2; 9 bases line up with TRBD2. Germline CDR1 LGHNA, CDR2 YSLEER. The V and J ends lost 0 bases and 9 bases, in that order; junction bases with no gene match: 8. The CDR3 consists of 16 residues. The CDR3 here is CASSQDSGGAGWELFF. CDR3 in DNA: TGCGCCAGCAGCCAAGATAGCGGGGGTGCCGGATGGGAGCTGTTTTTT.

This clone occurred once. The chain links TRBV2 to TRBJ2-5; D uncertain. V dropped 3 bases and J dropped 4 bases, with 3 bases sitting between them. The length of the CDR3 is 11 residues. CDR1 and CDR2 from the germline V gene are SNHLY and FYNNEI. The CDR3 DNA reads as TGTGCCAGCAGTGAGGCAGAGACCCAGTACTTC. It encodes CASSEAETQYF. Supplemented by reference TRBV2 and TRBJ2-5, the full variable domain reads EPEVTQTPSHQVTQMGQEVILRCVPISNHLYFYWYRQILGQKVEFLVSFYNNEISEKSEIFDDQFSVERPDGSNFTLKIRSTKLEDSAMYFCASSEAETQYFGPGTRLLVL.

Only one count was recorded for this clone. The rearrangement uses TRBV11-2 and TRBJ1-5; TRBD1 is a possible D gene (5 bases). V shed 5 bases and J shed 5 bases, with 10 bases lying between them. The CDR3 runs to 13 residues. Per germline, CDR1 SGHAT and CDR2 FQNNGV. CDR3 coding DNA: TGTGCCAGCAGCCGACAGACTCATCAGCCCCAGCATTTT. Its translation is CASSRQTHQPQHF.

The sample holds one count of this clone. This chain uses TRBV5-1 with TRBJ1-1, with TRBD1 matching 7 bases. The V gene's germline CDR1 is SGHRS and CDR2 YFSETQ. V lost 4 bases to trimming and J lost 5 bases; unmatched junction nucleotides: 14. CDR3 length: 16 residues. The CDR3 sequence is CASSPGRGRGVTEAFF. The CDR3 region has the DNA TGCGCCAGCAGCCCCGGTAGGGGCAGGGGGGTTACTGAAGCTTTCTTT. Full variable domain (missing parts from reference TRBV5-1 and TRBJ1-1): KAGVTQTPRYLIKTRGQQVTLSCSPISGHRSVSWYQQTPGQGLQFLFEYFSETQRNKGNFPGRFSGRQFSNSRSEMNVSTLELGDSALYLCASSPGRGRGVTEAFFGQGTRLTVV.

V and J are TRBV7-9 and TRBJ2-3; D is undetermined. The V gene lost 2 bases and the J gene lost 3 bases, with 6 bases spanning the gap. The length of the CDR3 is 13 residues. Germline values: CDR1 SEHNR, CDR2 FQNEAQ (reference sequence). The CDR3 DNA reads TGTGCCAGCAGCTTATCAGGTACAGATACGCAGTATTTT. Encoded protein: CASSLSGTDTQYF.

The CDR3 here is CATSDKDWQPQHF. For the CDR3, the DNA is TGTGCCACCAGTGATAAGGACTGGCAGCCCCAGCATTTT. This sequence joins TRBV24-1 and TRBJ1-5; D gene unclear. In germline, CDR1 is KGHDR, CDR2 SFDVKD. With 3 bases removed from V and 7 bases from J, the gap between germline ends came to 9 bases. This CDR3 has 13 amino acids.

The rearrangement joins TRBV11-2 to TRBJ2-5, with D possibly TRBD2 on 7 matching bases. The CDR3 runs to 12 residues. V was clipped by 5 bases and J by 10 bases, with 14 bases between them. The V gene's germline CDR1 is SGHAT and CDR2 FQNNGV. CDR3 sequence: CASSPGGPFQYF. The DNA for the CDR3 is TGTGCCAGCAGCCCCGGGGGGCCCTTCCAGTACTTC.

The sample holds one count of this clone. This chain links TRBV3-1 (or the pseudogene TRBV3-2) with TRBJ2-3; TRBD2 matches 11 bases. Per germline, CDR1 LGHDT and CDR2 YNNKEL (reference sequence). The CDR3 is 16 residues long. V trimming: 5 bases; J trimming: 4 bases; junction bases outside the gene matches: 8. The CDR3 nucleotides read TGTGCCAGCAGCTCCCGTAGCGGGGGGGCCGCAGATACGCAGTATTTT. This gives the protein CASSSRSGGAADTQYF.

V gene TRBV5-1 combines with J gene TRBJ2-4; 9 bases fit TRBD1. The CDR3 loop spans 13 amino acids. Germline CDR1 SGHRS, CDR2 YFSETQ. V lost 2 bases, J lost 9 bases, and 3 bases stayed unmatched. CDR3: CASSFGQGSIQYF. The CDR3 bases are TGCGCCAGCAGCTTCGGACAGGGGAGCATTCAGTACTTC.